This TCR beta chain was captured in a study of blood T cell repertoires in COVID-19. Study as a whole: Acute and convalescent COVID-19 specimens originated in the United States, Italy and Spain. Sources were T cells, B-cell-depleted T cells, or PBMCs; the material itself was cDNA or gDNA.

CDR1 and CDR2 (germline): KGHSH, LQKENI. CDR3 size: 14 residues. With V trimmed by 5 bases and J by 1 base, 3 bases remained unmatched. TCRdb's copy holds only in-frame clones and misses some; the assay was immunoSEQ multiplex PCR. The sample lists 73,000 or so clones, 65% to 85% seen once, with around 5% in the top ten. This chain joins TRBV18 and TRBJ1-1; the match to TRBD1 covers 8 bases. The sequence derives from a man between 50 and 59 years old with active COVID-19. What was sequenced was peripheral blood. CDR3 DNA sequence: TGTGCCAGCTCAGCCGGGACAGGGAACACTGAAGCTTTCTTT. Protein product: CASSAGTGNTEAFF.